Each of the 30 T cell receptor beta chains below was sequenced from the same sample in a study of Ad26.COV2.S vaccination and SARS-CoV-2 variants. The assay was immunoSEQ multiplex PCR, and TCRdb's table has in-frame clones only and misses some. The data hold some 180,000 clones, with around 88% observed a single time. The starting material was peripheral blood, obtained after recovery from COVID-19. The receptor set was obtained from a human donor who had recovered from COVID-19.

The chain uses TRBV7-2 and TRBJ2-4, with a weak D call TRBD2 (6 bases). The CDR3 is 15 residues long. Germline V gene lookup returns CDR1 SGHTA and CDR2 FQGNSA. Trimming removed 4 bases at V and 3 bases at J, with 13 bases between. The CDR3 DNA reads TGTGCCAGCAGCTCTGAGGAGGGCCGCAAAAACATTCAGTACTTC. Its protein is CASSSEEGRKNIQYF.

The chain couples TRBV4-2 to TRBJ1-5, with a weak D call TRBD1 (5 bases). The CDR3 has 15 amino acids. The ends were cut back, 6 bases at V and 7 bases at J, with 19 bases in the middle. The germline gives CDR1 LGHNA, CDR2 YNFKEQ. The CDR3 region is CASRVQVRGLQPQHF. The CDR3 nucleotides are TGTGCCAGCAGGGTCCAGGTGAGGGGATTACAGCCCCAGCATTTT.

The chain employs TRBV6-1 and TRBJ2-1; perhaps TRBD2 as D (5 bases). The germline CDR1 and CDR2 sequences are MNHNS and SASEGT. Trimming left V 4 bases short and J 8 bases short, with 21 bases between. The CDR3 contains 16 residues. CDR3 sequence reads: CASSVRTGEKGDEQFF. CDR3 sequence (DNA): TGTGCCAGCAGTGTACGGACTGGGGAAAAGGGCGATGAGCAGTTCTTC.

This clone was seen a handful of times. The chain combines TRBV19 with TRBJ1-5; D remains unclear. The CDR3 extends over 16 amino acids. In germline, CDR1 is LNHDA, CDR2 SQIVND (reference sequence). The ends were cut back, 3 bases at V and 5 bases at J, with 17 bases in the middle. The chain's CDR3 is CASSILSGSRDQPQHF. CDR3 sequence (DNA): TGTGCCAGTAGTATTTTGTCGGGTAGCCGGGATCAGCCCCAGCATTTT.

This clone was seen a few times. The chain combines TRBV7-6 with TRBJ1-4; 7 bases align to TRBD1. Germline lookup yields CDR1 SGHVS and CDR2 FNYEAQ. V was pared by 4 bases and J by 3 bases, with 8 bases of the junction left unmatched. This CDR3 region has 16 residues. Here the CDR3 DNA reads TGTGCCAGCAGCTGGACAGAGACAGGGCCTAATGAAAAACTGTTTTTT. Translating gives CASSWTETGPNEKLFF.

V usage is TRBV27 and J usage is TRBJ1-1, with 8 bases aligning to TRBD1. The CDR3 runs to 14 residues. The V gene's germline CDR1 is MNHEY and CDR2 SMNVEV (reference sequence). V was pared by 3 bases and J by 2 bases, with 2 bases of the junction left unmatched. This CDR3 reads CASSLTGVNTEAFF. CDR3 nucleotide sequence: TGTGCCAGCAGTTTGACAGGGGTCAACACTGAAGCTTTCTTT.

The CDR3: CASSVGGGLGETQYF. CDR3 nucleotides: TGTGCCAGCAGCGTAGGGGGGGGCCTCGGGGAGACCCAGTACTTC. V usage is TRBV9 and J usage is TRBJ2-5; D might be TRBD2 (7 bases). The CDR3 length is 15 residues. CDR1 and CDR2 (germline): SGDLS, YYNGEE. V lost 0 bases and J lost 5, with 14 bases in between.

Points on this clone: This same CDR3 is encoded by further DNA sequences in the sample. The rearrangement joins TRBV12-3 or TRBV12-4 to TRBJ2-7, with D uncertain. The CDR3 length is 11 residues. V lost 4 bases to trimming and J lost 0 bases, with 1 base between them. The CDR3 sequence: CASSSSYEQYF. The CDR3 DNA follows: TGTGCCAGCAGTTCCTCCTACGAGCAGTACTTC.

V usage is TRBV29-1 and J usage is TRBJ1-1; 7 bases are shared with TRBD1. The CDR3 is 12 residues long. The J segment lost 7 bases and the V segment lost 7 bases, leaving 9 bases of the junction unmatched. From germline, CDR1 is SQVTM and CDR2 ANQGSEA. The CDR3 region is CSASDRVLEAFF. Here the CDR3 DNA reads TGCAGCGCTTCCGACAGGGTGCTTGAAGCTTTCTTT.

This clone was recorded only once. The chain is built from TRBV29-1 and TRBJ1-1; D not resolved. Looked up from germline, CDR1 is SQVTM and CDR2 is ANQGSEA. This CDR3 has 13 amino acids. V lost 7 bases and J 0 bases, leaving 12 bases between the germline ends. For the CDR3, the DNA is TGCAGCGGGAACAGTCCCATGAACACTGAAGCTTTCTTT. It yields the protein CSGNSPMNTEAFF.

The chain carries TRBV7-6 and TRBJ2-1; D remains unclear. Germline V gene sequence: CDR1 SGHVS, CDR2 FNYEAQ. The CDR3 is 17 amino acids. Trimming took off 5 bases at V and 3 bases at J, with 20 bases between the two ends. CDR3 in amino acids: CASSGPGTLNVYNEQFF. DNA for the CDR3: TGTGCCAGCAGCGGCCCCGGAACCCTCAATGTCTACAATGAGCAGTTCTTC.

The chain employs TRBV5-4 and TRBJ1-6, with TRBD1 matching over 7 bases. The CDR3 extends over 14 amino acids. Unmatched junction bases numbered 7, after V lost 6 bases and J lost 7 bases. Germline CDR1 is SGHNT and CDR2 is YYREEE (reference sequence). The CDR3 loop is CASNSGGLNSPLHF. The CDR3 DNA reads TGTGCCAGCAACTCAGGGGGACTAAATTCACCCCTCCACTTT.

The genes are TRBV6-5 and TRBJ2-1; D might be TRBD1 or TRBD2, each matching 5 bases. This CDR3 region has 13 residues. Germline-derived CDR1 and CDR2 are MNHEY and SVGAGI. V shed 2 bases and J shed 6 bases, with 8 bases lying between them. The CDR3 DNA sequence: TGTGCCAGCAGTTACCTTGGGGGCAATGAGCAGTTCTTC. Translating it yields CASSYLGGNEQFF.

The chain joins TRBV27 to TRBJ1-1, with 7 bases fitting TRBD1. CDR1 MNHEY and CDR2 SMNVEV come from the germline V gene (reference sequence). The CDR3 loop spans 14 amino acids. The V gene end was trimmed by 3 bases and the J gene end by 3 bases; junction bases not matched to a gene: 4. CDR3 amino acids: CASSFGTADTEAFF. The CDR3 DNA sequence: TGTGCCAGCAGTTTCGGGACAGCGGACACTGAAGCTTTCTTT.

V usage is TRBV27 and J usage is TRBJ2-2; D not certain. Looked up from germline, CDR1 is MNHEY and CDR2 is SMNVEV (reference sequence). The CDR3 has 12 amino acids. Trimming took 2 bases from V and 5 from J, leaving 3 bases between them. The CDR3 sequence: CASSLLTGELFF. In DNA form, the CDR3 reads TGTGCCAGCAGTTTACTTACCGGGGAGCTGTTTTTT.

V usage is TRBV11-2 and J usage is TRBJ2-7, with D possibly TRBD1 on 6 matching bases. The CDR3 totals 15 residues. Trimming took off 4 bases at V and 2 bases at J, with 15 bases between the two ends. CDR1 is SGHAT, CDR2 FQNNGV, per germline. CDR3 loop: CASSSRGYNPYEQYF. DNA of the CDR3: TGTGCCAGCAGCTCCAGGGGCTACAACCCCTACGAGCAGTACTTC.

V gene TRBV6-1 combines with J gene TRBJ2-7, with TRBD1 as a possible D gene (6 bases). The CDR3 loop spans 15 amino acids. Trimming pared 0 bases from V and 2 bases from J, leaving 11 bases between. The V gene's germline CDR1 is MNHNS and CDR2 SASEGT. The CDR3 spells CASSEATGTPYEQYF. DNA of the CDR3: TGTGCCAGCAGTGAAGCAACAGGGACGCCCTACGAGCAGTACTTC.

This rearrangement joins TRBV11-2 to TRBJ2-7; D remains ambiguous. This CDR3 comprises 12 residues. The ends were cut back, 4 bases at V and 4 bases at J, with 8 bases in the middle. Germline V gene sequence: CDR1 SGHAT, CDR2 FQNNGV. CDR3 sequence: CASSSALYEQYF. Here the CDR3 DNA reads TGTGCCAGCAGCTCGGCGCTGTACGAGCAGTACTTC.

The chain carries TRBV2 and TRBJ2-2, with unresolved D. The CDR3 is 14 amino acids. The V end was cut by 1 base, the J end by 0 bases, with 3 bases between. Germline assignment: CDR1 SNHLY and CDR2 FYNNEI. In nucleotides, the CDR3 is TGTGCCAGCAGTGAAGGTCCGAACACCGGGGAGCTGTTTTTT. It codes for CASSEGPNTGELFF.

This chain uses TRBV19 with TRBJ1-1; tentative D call: TRBD1 (6 bases). CDR1 is LNHDA, CDR2 SQIVND, per germline (reference sequence). CDR3 length: 15 amino acids. The ends were cut back, 0 bases at V and 1 base at J, with 9 bases in the middle. The chain's CDR3 is CASSIEEQGNTEAFF. DNA for the CDR3: TGTGCCAGTAGTATAGAAGAACAGGGGAACACTGAAGCTTTCTTT.

The CDR3 sequence is CAIKTMNSYNEQFF. DNA for the CDR3: TGTGCCATCAAGACTATGAACTCCTACAATGAGCAGTTCTTC. The rearrangement uses TRBV10-3 and TRBJ2-1; tentatively, D is TRBD2 (5 bases). Germline values: CDR1 ENHRY, CDR2 SYGVKD. V was cut by 7 bases and J by 0 bases, with 10 bases left in between. The CDR3 runs to 14 residues.

The chain employs TRBV9 and TRBJ2-3, with TRBD2 matching 7 bases. The ends lost 0 bases at V and 3 bases at J; junction bases unmatched: 4. The germline gives CDR1 SGDLS, CDR2 YYNGEE. The CDR3 length is 15 residues. The CDR3 DNA is TGTGCCAGCAGCGTAGGGGAGGGGTTGACAGATACGCAGTATTTT. This gives the protein CASSVGEGLTDTQYF.

This chain uses TRBV5-1 with TRBJ2-7, with D possibly being TRBD1 or TRBD2 (5 bases each). Trimming stripped 4 bases from V and 4 bases from J, with 18 bases between. Looked up from germline, CDR1 is SGHRS and CDR2 is YFSETQ. The CDR3 is 15 amino acids. The CDR3 DNA sequence: TGCGCCAGCAGCCGGACTTGGGACGGGTCTTACGAGCAGTACTTC. Its translation: CASSRTWDGSYEQYF.

This sequence joins TRBV7-9 and TRBJ1-2; 8 nucleotides align to TRBD1. Germline V gives CDR1 SEHNR, CDR2 FQNEAQ (reference sequence). The CDR3 consists of 13 residues. V lost 3 bases and J lost 8; bases outside the gene matches: 5. CDR3 sequence (DNA): TGTGCCAGCAGCTTTGGACAGGGCAAAGGCTACACCTTC. Translation: CASSFGQGKGYTF. The full variable domain, its missing parts supplied by reference TRBV7-9 and TRBJ1-2, is DTGVSQNPRHKITKRGQNVTFRCDPISEHNRLYWYRQTLGQGPEFLTYFQNEAQLEKSRLLSDRFSAERPKGSFSTLEIQRTEQGDSAMYLCASSFGQGKGYTFGSGTRLTVV.

The chain links TRBV19 to TRBJ2-1; D not resolved. The germline gives CDR1 LNHDA, CDR2 SQIVND (reference sequence). The V and J ends lost 4 bases and 10 bases respectively, with 11 bases between them. The CDR3 spans 12 residues. This CDR3 reads CASSRPEKEQFF. For the CDR3, the DNA is TGTGCCAGTAGTAGACCGGAGAAAGAGCAGTTCTTC.

This rearrangement joins TRBV12-5 to TRBJ1-1, with unresolved D. Germline CDR1 reads LGHNT; CDR2 reads FRNRAP. This CDR3 has 15 residues. V lost 0 bases to trimming and J lost 4 bases, with 12 bases between them. CDR3 sequence (DNA): TGTGCTAGTGGTTTGGTACTGGGATGGGGCACTGAAGCTTTCTTT. Translating it yields CASGLVLGWGTEAFF.

The chain links TRBV4-2 to TRBJ2-2, with TRBD2 identical over 8 bases. V trimming: 3 bases; J trimming: 2 bases; junction bases outside the gene matches: 8. Looked up from germline, CDR1 is LGHNA and CDR2 is YNFKEQ. The CDR3 sequence is 17 residues long. CDR3 coding DNA: TGTGCCAGCAGCCACTCCCCGGGACTAGTAAACACCGGGGAGCTGTTTTTT. Its protein product is CASSHSPGLVNTGELFF.

This sequence joins TRBV5-1 and TRBJ2-2; D remains unclear. V dropped 0 bases and J dropped 7 bases, with 7 bases sitting between them. Germline lookup yields CDR1 SGHRS and CDR2 YFSETQ. The CDR3 is 13 residues long. CDR3 protein: CASSLARDGELFF. CDR3 nucleotides: TGCGCCAGCAGCTTGGCCCGCGACGGGGAGCTGTTTTTT. Filled out from reference TRBV5-1 and TRBJ2-2, the complete variable domain reads KAGVTQTPRYLIKTRGQQVTLSCSPISGHRSVSWYQQTPGQGLQFLFEYFSETQRNKGNFPGRFSGRQFSNSRSEMNVSTLELGDSALYLCASSLARDGELFFGEGSRLTVL.

J is TRBJ2-2 and V is TRBV2, with D possibly TRBD1 on 6 matching bases. The CDR3 runs 14 residues. Germline lookup yields CDR1 SNHLY and CDR2 FYNNEI. V lost 6 bases and J 4 bases, leaving 12 bases between the germline ends. CDR3 amino acids: CASSSGTPTGELFF. The CDR3 bases are TGTGCCAGCAGCTCCGGGACACCCACCGGGGAGCTGTTTTTT.

This chain uses TRBV5-6 with TRBJ2-4; 13 bases line up with TRBD2. With V trimmed by 4 bases and J by 9 bases, 1 base remained unmatched. Germline loops: CDR1 SGHDT, CDR2 YYEEEE. The CDR3 extends over 13 amino acids. In DNA, the CDR3 is TGTGCCAGCAGCCGACTAGCGGGAGGCATTCAGTACTTC. It translates to CASSRLAGGIQYF.